This T cell receptor (beta chain) was profiled in a study of somatic mutations in cytotoxic T cells in rheumatoid arthritis (dated by TCRdb to about 2017). Describing the broader study: Patient peripheral blood (about 31 ml EDTA) was drawn right after diagnosis and before any treatment started. Some V beta antibody-stained T-cell populations were flow-sorted on a FACSAria II or Sony SH800 at nearly 100% purity, and sorted V beta1+ cells also underwent TCRB sequencing. The study asked whether expanded CD8+ T-cell clones in newly diagnosed, untreated rheumatoid arthritis carry somatic mutations, and used TCRB deep sequencing to characterize clonality. A total of around 62 rheumatoid arthritis patients and 15 to 25 healthy controls underwent TCRB deep sequencing. The median ages of the patient and control groups were essentially identical. General findings and caveats noted by the study authors: CD8+ T-cell clonality in rheumatoid arthritis patients was not significantly different from that in age-matched healthy controls. The expanded CD8+ clones had unknown antigen targets, and not appearing in virus-specific databases did not rule out that they were virus-specific. An increase of CD8+ clonality with age was seen in patients (Spearman r ≈ 0.5) but not in healthy controls. The slight TRBV07 underrepresentation in patients was not adjusted for multiple comparisons. In 8 out of 65 patients, more than 20% of CD8+ cells belonged to the largest CD8+ clone, while several identical CD8+ TCRB sequences were shared between blood and synovial fluid.

Points on this clone: Its antigen has not been determined. Base quality data are lacking; no much larger clone is found one base away.

V loses 4 bases, J loses 2 bases, and the germline ends lie 6 bases apart. From the germline V gene, CDR1 is KGHSY and CDR2 is FQNENV. Its CDR3 holds 12 amino acids, cysteine through phenylalanine. Only the CDR3 part of the read is kept: 36 bases, read in frame from the first base. Flow cytometry confirmed the purity of CD4+ and CD8+ cells that had been isolated by positive magnetic bead selection on an AutoMACS. A TCR V beta antibody panel was used in flow cytometry to screen first for clonal expansions, which were then characterized by TCRB deep sequencing of sorted CD8+ fractions. Ficoll-Paque PLUS density gradient separation was used to isolate peripheral blood mononuclear cells. Using Nucleospin Tissue or Tissue XS kits, DNA was extracted from CD4-enriched, CD8-enriched or PBMC samples, with quantification by a Qubit 2.0 fluorometer. Genomic DNA underwent TCRB CDR3 sequencing using the immunoSEQ assay. Under the source paper's analysis protocol: Patient CD8+ clones larger than 1% were compared against published virus-specific TCRB sequences, and only a few matched. The analyses included only productive TCRB rearrangements. Defining a clone by its unique TCRB CDR3 sequence, the study calculated clonality as a productive clonality index derived from Shannon entropy. To calculate repertoire overlap between two samples, the template counts of each clone were considered relative to each sample's total templates. Flow cytometry-measured V-gene usage correlated with V-gene usage from TCRB sequencing, with a Spearman r of roughly 0.56. TCRdb mirrors the immuneACCESS table, restricted to in-frame sequences. Some clones are absent from its copies; in checked studies, under half trace to an unresolved V gene, and the reason for the others is unknown. D and trimming come from the DNA, and the V and J calls and clone size come from that table. The sample table lists some 30,000 clones, more than 85% of them with a count of one. The top ten clonotypes cover 7.5% to 9.5% of the sample.

The TCR comes from an adult with rheumatoid arthritis. The sequencing input was CD8+ T cells sorted from blood. The chain joins TRBV16 to TRBJ2-7, with no reliable assignment of the D segment. The DNA is TGTGCCAGCAGCCTGGGGACCTACGAGCAGTACTTC. Its protein is CASSLGTYEQYF.